This TCR beta chain was documented in a study of shared clonotypes between healthy human individuals. Study results and caveats: Sequencing depth was expected to affect clonotype sharing among donors.

The method was immunoSEQ multiplex PCR; TCRdb's version includes in-frame clones alone and lacks a portion of them. Among approximately 2.3 million clones listed, approximately 93% were seen once. About this clone: As yet, its antigen is unknown.

The V end was cut by 4 bases, the J end by 0 bases, with 8 bases between. The germline V gene encodes CDR1 MRHNA and CDR2 SNTAGT. This CDR3 has 14 residues. The receptor's source is a man between 18 and 35 years old in good health. Some clones in this sample may be carry-over from other donors' samples. The chain is built from TRBV6-4 and TRBJ2-3, with D maybe TRBD2 (6 bases). The sample consisted of naive CD4+ T cells from PBMCs. Subset described: CD45RA+ positively selected. This CDR3 reads CASSGSGSTDTQYF. The CDR3 DNA reads as TGTGCCAGCAGTGGGAGCGGGAGCACAGATACGCAGTATTTT.